This T cell receptor (beta chain) is drawn from a study of cytotoxic CD8 clonotypes in ibrutinib-treated CLL. Profiled with immunoSEQ multiplex PCR; TCRdb holds only in-frame clones, not every one. The sample records fewer than 25,000 clones, roughly 68% being singletons. The CDR3 spans 11 residues. V gave up 0 bases and J gave up 6 bases, with 6 bases separating them. Germline CDR1 is GTSNPN and CDR2 is SVGIG (reference sequence). V gene TRBV30 combines with J gene TRBJ2-7; a weak D match, TRBD2 (5 bases). The source was PBMCs, collected after 24 months of ibrutinib treatment. The sequence came from a human donor with chronic lymphocytic leukemia. CDR3 region: CAWSVGGEQYF. CDR3 in DNA: TGTGCCTGGAGTGTAGGAGGCGAGCAGTACTTC.